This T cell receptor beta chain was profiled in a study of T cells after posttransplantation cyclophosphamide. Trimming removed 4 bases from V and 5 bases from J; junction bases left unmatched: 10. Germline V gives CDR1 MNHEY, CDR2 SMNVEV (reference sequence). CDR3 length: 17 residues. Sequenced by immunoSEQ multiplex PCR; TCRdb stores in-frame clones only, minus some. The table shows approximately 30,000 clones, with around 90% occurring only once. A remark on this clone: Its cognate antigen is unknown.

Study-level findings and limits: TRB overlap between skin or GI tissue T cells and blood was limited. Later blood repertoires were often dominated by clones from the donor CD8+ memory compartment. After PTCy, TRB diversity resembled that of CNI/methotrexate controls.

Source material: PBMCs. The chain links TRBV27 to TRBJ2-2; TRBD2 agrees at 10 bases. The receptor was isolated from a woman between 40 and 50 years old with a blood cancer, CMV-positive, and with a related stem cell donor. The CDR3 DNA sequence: TGTGCCAGCAGTTCGAGCGGGGGGGCCGTTCGGACCGGGGAGCTGTTTTTT. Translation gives CASSSSGGAVRTGELFF.